A selection of T cell receptor beta chains follows, all from one sample in a study of blood T cell repertoires in COVID-19. This table comes from immunoSEQ multiplex PCR, and its TCRdb copy is limited to in-frame clones, with some not included. In the table there are fewer than 450,000 clones, roughly 90% of which are singletons. Sequencing used peripheral blood. Every receptor here comes from a woman in her 70s with COVID-19, enrolled during active disease. CDR3s include the opening cysteine and the closing phenylalanine or tryptophan. The D gene is left open where the match is weak. Clone size appears in some rows only: once, few, many, or a class for an expanded clone.

CDR3 length,V gene,D gene,J gene,clone size,CDR3 DNA,CDR3 protein
13,TRBV19,TRBD1,TRBJ1-3,-,TGTGCCAGTAGTACGGACAGGGGAAACACCATATATTTT,CASSTDRGNTIYF
18,TRBV6-2/TRBV6-3,TRBD1,TRBJ2-3,-,TGTGCCAGCAGTTACCCGGGACAGGGGTTCTTTAGCACAGATACGCAGTATTTT,CASSYPGQGFFSTDTQYF
14,TRBV7-6,TRBD2,TRBJ2-7,-,TGTGCCAGCAGCTACGGGACTAGCGTTAACGAGCAGTACTTC,CASSYGTSVNEQYF
17,TRBV24-1,TRBD1,TRBJ2-6,-,TGTGCCACCAGGAGGGACAGGGCCACCTCTGGGGCCAACGTCCTGACTTTC,CATRRDRATSGANVLTF
16,TRBV6-1,TRBD1,TRBJ1-6,-,TGTGCCAGCAGTGAAATGACAGGGTGGGGGAATTCACCCCTCCACTTT,CASSEMTGWGNSPLHF
14,TRBV19,-,TRBJ2-3,-,TGTGCCAGTACCTCCACAGGAAGCACAGATACGCAGTATTTT,CASTSTGSTDTQYF
13,TRBV19,-,TRBJ1-1,-,TGTGCCAGTAGTGCCTCCCGGGGGACTGAAGCTTTCTTT,CASSASRGTEAFF
15,TRBV7-9,TRBD2,TRBJ2-7,-,TGTGCCAGCAGCCCGCTACCGGGACTATCCTACGAGCAGTACTTC,CASSPLPGLSYEQYF
15,TRBV3-1/TRBV3-2,-,TRBJ1-2,-,TGTGCCAGCAGCCAAGGCAGGGTCAAAGGCTATGGCTACACCTTC,CASSQGRVKGYGYTF
14,TRBV9,-,TRBJ1-1,many,TGTGCCAGCAGCGTGGACAGTTCGAACACTGAAGCTTTCTTT,CASSVDSSNTEAFF
14,TRBV29-1,-,TRBJ1-1,-,TGCAGCGTTCCTTTGGGGGCCCTGAACACTGAAGCTTTCTTT,CSVPLGALNTEAFF
14,TRBV7-8,TRBD1,TRBJ2-1,once,TGTGCCAGCTCCCAGGGACAGCACTACAATGAGCAGTTCTTC,CASSQGQHYNEQFF
13,TRBV6-2/TRBV6-3,-,TRBJ2-5,-,TGTGCCAGCAGTTATTGGGGGAGGGAGACCCAGTACTTC,CASSYWGRETQYF
12,TRBV27,-,TRBJ1-2,-,TGTGCCAGCAGACCGGGGTTCTATGGCTACACCTTC,CASRPGFYGYTF
12,TRBV29-1,-,TRBJ1-2,once,TGCAGCGTCACCCTAGGGGTGGAGGGCTACACCTTC,CSVTLGVEGYTF
14,TRBV19,-,TRBJ1-3,-,TGTGCCAGCAGACAGGTTAGCTCTGGAAACACCATATATTTT,CASRQVSSGNTIYF
18,TRBV6-1,-,TRBJ1-5,once,TGTGCCAGCAGTGAACAGGGATTTATTTCTTATAGCAATCAGCCCCAGCATTTT,CASSEQGFISYSNQPQHF
15,TRBV6-5,TRBD1,TRBJ1-4,-,TGTGCCAGCAGTTATGGGGACAGGGTTGGAGAAAAACTGTTTTTT,CASSYGDRVGEKLFF
15,TRBV9,-,TRBJ1-3,-,TGTGCCAGCAGCGTAGTAGGAGGCTCTGGAAACACCATATATTTT,CASSVVGGSGNTIYF
16,TRBV2,TRBD2,TRBJ2-5,few,TGTGCCAGCAGTGGATGGACTAGCGGACAACAAGAGACCCAGTACTTC,CASSGWTSGQQETQYF
15,TRBV5-6,-,TRBJ1-5,-,TGTGCCAGCAGCTTTATGGGGGGGTCCAATCAGCCCCAGCATTTT,CASSFMGGSNQPQHF
14,TRBV5-1,TRBD1,TRBJ2-3,-,TGCGCCAGCAGCTCCGACAGGGCCACAGATACGCAGTATTTT,CASSSDRATDTQYF
12,TRBV18,-,TRBJ1-2,-,TGTGCCAGCTCATCGTTAGAGGGTGGCTACACCTTC,CASSSLEGGYTF
17,TRBV4-3,TRBD2,TRBJ2-1,-,TGCGCCAGCAGCCAGGGCCAGCGGGGGAGCTCCTACAATGAGCAGTTCTTC,CASSQGQRGSSYNEQFF
15,TRBV5-4,TRBD2,TRBJ2-2,-,TGTGCCAGCAGCTTCGGGAGCGGGGGGGCCGGGGAGCTGTTTTTT,CASSFGSGGAGELFF
14,TRBV7-2,TRBD1,TRBJ1-1,-,TGTGCCAGCAGCTTCCCAGGGGGAGGCACTGAAGCTTTCTTT,CASSFPGGGTEAFF
16,TRBV7-8,-,TRBJ2-2,-,TGTGCCAGCAGCCCCAGGCCCGACAGAGAAGCCGGGGAGCTGTTTTTT,CASSPRPDREAGELFF
17,TRBV5-1,-,TRBJ2-1,-,TGCGCCAGCAGCTATATTAGACAGGCCAGCTCCTACAATGAGCAGTTCTTC,CASSYIRQASSYNEQFF